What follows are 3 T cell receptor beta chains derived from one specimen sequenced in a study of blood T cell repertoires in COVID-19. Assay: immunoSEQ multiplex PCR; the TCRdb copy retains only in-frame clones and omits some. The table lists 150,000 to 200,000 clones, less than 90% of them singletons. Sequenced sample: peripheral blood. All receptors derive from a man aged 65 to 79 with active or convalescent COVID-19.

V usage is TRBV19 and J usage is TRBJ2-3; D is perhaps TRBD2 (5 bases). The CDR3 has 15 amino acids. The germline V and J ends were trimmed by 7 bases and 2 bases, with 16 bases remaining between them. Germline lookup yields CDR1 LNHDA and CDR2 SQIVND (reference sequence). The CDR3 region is CASTLRLSPTDTQYF. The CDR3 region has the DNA TGTGCCAGTACTCTCAGACTAAGCCCCACAGATACGCAGTATTTT.

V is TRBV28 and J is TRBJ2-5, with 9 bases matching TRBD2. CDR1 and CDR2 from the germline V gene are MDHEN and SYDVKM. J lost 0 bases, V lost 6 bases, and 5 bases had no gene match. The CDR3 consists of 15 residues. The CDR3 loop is CASRNLAGYQETQYF. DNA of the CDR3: TGTGCCAGCAGGAACCTAGCGGGGTACCAAGAGACCCAGTACTTC.

The CDR3 region is CASRWTGANTGELFF. As DNA, the CDR3 is TGTGCCAGCAGATGGACAGGGGCCAACACCGGGGAGCTGTTTTTT. This chain uses TRBV28 with TRBJ2-2; 9 positions match TRBD1. The CDR3 is made up of 15 amino acids. In germline, CDR1 is MDHEN, CDR2 SYDVKM. Trimming took 6 bases from V and 2 from J; bases not matched to a gene: 4.